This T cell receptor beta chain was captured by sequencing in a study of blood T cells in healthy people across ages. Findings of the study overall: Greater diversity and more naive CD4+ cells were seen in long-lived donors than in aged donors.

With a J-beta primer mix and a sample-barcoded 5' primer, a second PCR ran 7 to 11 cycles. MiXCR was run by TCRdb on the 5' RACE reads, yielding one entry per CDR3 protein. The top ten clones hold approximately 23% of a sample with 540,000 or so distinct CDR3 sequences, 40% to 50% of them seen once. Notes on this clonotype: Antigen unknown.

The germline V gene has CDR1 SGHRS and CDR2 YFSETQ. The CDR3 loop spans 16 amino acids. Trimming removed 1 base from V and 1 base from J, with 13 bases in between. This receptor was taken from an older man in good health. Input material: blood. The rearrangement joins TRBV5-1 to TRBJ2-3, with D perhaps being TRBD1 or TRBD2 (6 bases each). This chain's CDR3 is CASSLNARGGTDTQYF. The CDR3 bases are TGCGCCAGCAGCTTGAATGCGAGGGGGGGCACAGATACGCAGTATTTT.